This T cell receptor (beta chain) was obtained from a study of T-cell memory formation after mild COVID-19. In the study overall: Among the donors, TCR clusters were largely specific to each donor. General study findings and limits: Pre-infection memory showed some responding clones, and this suggested that cross-reactive memory joined. Contracting CD4+ clones were located mainly in CM and EM, and CD8+ clones in EMRA.

The V end lost 6 bases, the J end lost 7 bases, and 10 bases lay between the germline ends. The CDR3 has 11 residues. Constant-segment primers were used for 5'RACE, and the resulting TCR alpha and TCR beta cDNA libraries carried sample barcodes and UMIs. TCRdb called the 5' RACE reads again in MiXCR, with one record for every CDR3 protein. The top ten clones hold over 4% of a sample with some 120,000 distinct CDR3 sequences, approximately 17% of them seen once. Note on this clonotype: The antigen is not known.

The clonotype was recovered from a man in his late teens or twenties who had mild COVID-19 (a few samples of this study predate the infection). Cell type and time point are not known. The chain carries TRBV12-3 or TRBV12-4 and TRBJ2-7; tentatively, D is TRBD2 (5 bases). The sequencing input was PBMCs or a T cell subset sorted from them (not recorded which). CDR3 nucleotide sequence: TGTGCCAGCAGAGCCCGGGGTGAGCAGTACTTC. The encoded protein is CASRARGEQYF.